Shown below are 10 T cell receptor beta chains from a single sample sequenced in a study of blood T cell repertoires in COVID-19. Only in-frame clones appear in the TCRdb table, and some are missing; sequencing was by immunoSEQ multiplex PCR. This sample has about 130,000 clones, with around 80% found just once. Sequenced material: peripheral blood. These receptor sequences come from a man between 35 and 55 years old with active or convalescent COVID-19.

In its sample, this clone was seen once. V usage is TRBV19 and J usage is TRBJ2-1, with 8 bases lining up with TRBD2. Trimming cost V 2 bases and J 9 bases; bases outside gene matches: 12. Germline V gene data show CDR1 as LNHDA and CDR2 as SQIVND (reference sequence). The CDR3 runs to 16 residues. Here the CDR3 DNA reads TGTGCCAGTAGTATAAAAAAAGCGGGAGCGGTACGTGAGCAGTTCTTC. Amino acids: CASSIKKAGAVREQFF.

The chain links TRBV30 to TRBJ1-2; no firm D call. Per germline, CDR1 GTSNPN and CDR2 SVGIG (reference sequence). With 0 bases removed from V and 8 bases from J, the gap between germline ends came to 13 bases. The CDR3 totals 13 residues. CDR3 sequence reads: CAWSVTASRGYTF. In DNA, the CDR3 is TGTGCCTGGAGTGTAACCGCTTCTCGGGGCTACACCTTC.

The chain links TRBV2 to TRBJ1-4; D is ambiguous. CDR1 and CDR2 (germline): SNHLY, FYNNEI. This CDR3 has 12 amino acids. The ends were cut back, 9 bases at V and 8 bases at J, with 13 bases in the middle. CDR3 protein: CASVGLEEKLFF. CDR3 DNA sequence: TGTGCCAGTGTCGGACTCGAGGAAAAACTGTTTTTT.

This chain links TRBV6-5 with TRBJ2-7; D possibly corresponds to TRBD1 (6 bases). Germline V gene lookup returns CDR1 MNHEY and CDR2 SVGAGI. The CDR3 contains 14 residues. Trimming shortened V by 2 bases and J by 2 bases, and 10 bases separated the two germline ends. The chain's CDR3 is CASSYLQGPYEQYF. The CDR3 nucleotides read TGTGCCAGCAGTTACCTCCAGGGGCCCTACGAGCAGTACTTC.

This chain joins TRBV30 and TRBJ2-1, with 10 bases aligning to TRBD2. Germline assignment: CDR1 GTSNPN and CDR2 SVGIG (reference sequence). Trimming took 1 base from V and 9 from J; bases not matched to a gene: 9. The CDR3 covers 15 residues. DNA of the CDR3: TGTGCCTGGAGTGGGTTCAGCGGGGGGGCAAGTGAGCAGTTCTTC. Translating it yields CAWSGFSGGASEQFF. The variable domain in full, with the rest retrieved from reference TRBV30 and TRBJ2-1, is SQTIHQWPATLVQPVGSPLSLECTVEGTSNPNLYWYRQAAGRGLQLLFYSVGIGQISSEVPQNLSASRPQDRQFILSSKKLLLSDSGFYLCAWSGFSGGASEQFFGPGTRLTVL.

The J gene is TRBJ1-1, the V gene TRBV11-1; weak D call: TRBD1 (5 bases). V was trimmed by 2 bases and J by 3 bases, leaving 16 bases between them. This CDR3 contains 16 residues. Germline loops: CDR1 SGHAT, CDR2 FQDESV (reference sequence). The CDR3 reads CASSLLQGLSDTEAFF. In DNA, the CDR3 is TGTGCCAGCAGCTTACTTCAGGGACTGTCGGACACTGAAGCTTTCTTT.

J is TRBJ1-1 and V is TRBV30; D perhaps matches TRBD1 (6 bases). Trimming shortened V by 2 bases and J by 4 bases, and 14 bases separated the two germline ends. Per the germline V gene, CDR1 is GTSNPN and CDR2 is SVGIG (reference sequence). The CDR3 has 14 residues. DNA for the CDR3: TGTGCCTGGAGTCTGGGGGGGGCCGGCACTGAAGCTTTCTTT. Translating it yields CAWSLGGAGTEAFF.

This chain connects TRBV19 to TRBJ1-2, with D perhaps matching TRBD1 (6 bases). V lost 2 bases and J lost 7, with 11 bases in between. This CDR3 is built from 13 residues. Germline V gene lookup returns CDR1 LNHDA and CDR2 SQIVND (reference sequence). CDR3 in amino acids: CASSISTGSGYTF. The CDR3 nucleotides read TGTGCCAGTAGTATAAGTACAGGGTCTGGCTACACCTTC.

This CDR3 is CASSTDGRGINSPLHF. The CDR3 bases are TGTGCCAGCAGCACCGATGGCAGGGGGATAAATTCACCCCTCCACTTT. The J gene is TRBJ1-6, the V gene TRBV7-9; 7 nucleotides agree with TRBD1. The CDR3 totals 16 residues. Germline V gives CDR1 SEHNR, CDR2 FQNEAQ (reference sequence). The junction had 11 bases not matched to a gene; V was cut back by 5 bases and J by 7 bases.

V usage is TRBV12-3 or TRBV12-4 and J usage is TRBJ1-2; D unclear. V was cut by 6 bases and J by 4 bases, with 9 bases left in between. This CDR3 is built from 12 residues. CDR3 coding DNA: TGTGCCAGCAGGGCGGATGGCTATGGCTACACCTTC. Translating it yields CASRADGYGYTF.